This T cell receptor beta chain emerged from a study of T-cell reconstitution after alpha-beta-depleted transplantation in children. Unique molecular identifiers were incorporated into the prepared TCRbeta library. TCRdb ran MiXCR on the PCR reads and lists one entry per CDR3 protein. The sample has about 500,000 distinct CDR3 sequences, over 9.5% seen once. Findings and caveats of the study: Where alpha-beta T cells came from about two months after transplant was reportedly several hundred expanded graft clones. Once a year had passed after transplant, T-cell counts and diversity came mostly from newly produced T cells.

On this clonotype itself: The antigen is not known.

This CDR3 has 13 residues. V was trimmed by 1 base and J by 4 bases, leaving 10 bases between them. Germline CDR1 reads DFQATT; CDR2 reads SNEGSKA (reference sequence). The receptor was derived from a female patient between 2 and 10 years old who had a stem cell transplant for aplastic anemia, so the T cells may come from the graft donor. The chain couples TRBV20-1 to TRBJ2-5; D ambiguous. The sequenced sample was PBMCs, mostly from graft donor cells, obtained 180 days after TCRalphabeta/CD19-depleted stem cell transplant. DNA of the CDR3: TGCAGTGCTAGAGCCCCCAGAGGAGAGACCCAGTACTTC. Its translation is CSARAPRGETQYF.